The clone carrying this T cell receptor (beta chain) was counted only a few times. The junction differs from germline at one of its ends, possibly a read error. Data came from immunoSEQ multiplex PCR; TCRdb stores just in-frame clones and leaves some out. Found here are around 310,000 clones, around 90% of them singletons; the top ten hold under 1.1%. These data belong to a study of blood T cell repertoires in COVID-19. Patients in Seattle were enrolled during active infection, then followed longitudinally. The CDR3 runs to 11 residues. Sequencing was performed on peripheral blood. The J gene is TRBJ1-2, the V gene TRBV12-3 or TRBV12-4; maybe TRBD1 (5 bases). The clonotype comes from a woman in her thirties or forties with COVID-19, enrolled during active disease. This CDR3 is CASRTLDSIAF. The CDR3 DNA reads as TGTGCCAGCAGAACTCTTGACAGCATCGCCTTC.